This paragraph reports one T cell receptor beta chain. The target antigen is unknown. This sample was taken from a study of radiotherapy plus CTLA-4 blockade in lung cancer. Assay: immunoSEQ multiplex PCR; the TCRdb copy retains only in-frame clones and omits some. Of approximately 47,000 clones in the sample, roughly 65% were seen once. Treatment of patients with chemo-refractory metastatic non-small-cell lung cancer consisted of focal radiation plus CTLA-4 blockade with ipilimumab. Study-wide results and limits: TCR clones of tumor origin grew in blood after radiotherapy plus ipilimumab.

CDR1 MNHEY and CDR2 SVGAGI come from the germline V gene. This CDR3 contains 14 residues. V lost 5 bases to trimming and J lost 1 base, with 8 bases between them. This chain links TRBV6-5 with TRBJ1-4; D remains unclear. The receptor was isolated from a human donor with non-small cell lung cancer who had a partial response to radiotherapy plus ipilimumab. Sequencing was performed on peripheral blood, taken from a patient treated with radiotherapy plus ipilimumab. The CDR3 sequence is CASSAPGTNEKLFF. The CDR3 nucleotides are TGTGCCAGCAGTGCCCCCGGAACTAATGAAAAACTGTTTTTT.